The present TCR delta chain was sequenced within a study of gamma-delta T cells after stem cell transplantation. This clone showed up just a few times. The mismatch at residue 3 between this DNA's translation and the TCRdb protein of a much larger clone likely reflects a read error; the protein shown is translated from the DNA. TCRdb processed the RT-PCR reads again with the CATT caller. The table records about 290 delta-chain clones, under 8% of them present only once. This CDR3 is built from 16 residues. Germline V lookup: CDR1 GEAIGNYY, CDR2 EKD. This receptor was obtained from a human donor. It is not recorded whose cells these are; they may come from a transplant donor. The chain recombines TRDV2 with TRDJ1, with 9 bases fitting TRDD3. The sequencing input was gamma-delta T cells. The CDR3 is CAGDDLTGGHTDKLIF. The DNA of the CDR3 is TGTGCCGGTGACGACTTAACTGGGGGACACACCGATAAACTCATCTTT.